Each of the 16 T cell receptor beta chains below was sequenced from the same sample in a study of naive and memory T cell subsets. Study-wide findings and caveats: Especially in CD8 cells, naive repertoires contained a few larger clonotypes, possibly CD45RA-re-expressing memory cells.

The antigens of these receptors remain unknown. An equimolar mix of two oligonucleotides served as the beta constant-region primer for TRBC1 and TRBC2. Ligated cDNA was amplified by four rounds of PCR with nested alpha and beta constant-region primers and SP2. TCRdb analysed the UMI-ligation and nested PCR reads with MiXCR anew, one entry per CDR3 protein. Of 150,000 or so distinct CDR3 sequences in the sample, over 20% are singletons; the top ten hold around 0.11%. The sequencing sample was made of naive CD4+ T cells from blood. These receptors originate from a human donor in good health.

This clonotype was detected a few times. In nucleotides, the CDR3 is TGTGCCAGCGGGTTGACTAGCGGGATATCCTACGAGCAGTACTTC. Translated, it gives CASGLTSGISYEQYF. The chain combines TRBV28 with TRBJ2-7; 11 bases are shared with TRBD2. V shed 8 bases and J 1 base; nucleotides not matched to a gene: 7. The germline V gene encodes CDR1 MDHEN and CDR2 SYDVKM. CDR3 length equals 15 residues.

This clonotype was detected many times. As the CDR3 is not closed by the conserved phenylalanine or tryptophan, this likely results from a read error. No DNA is shown, since the ends of the CDR3 on it are uncertain; the CDR3 is the one TCRdb lists. The chain recombines TRBV20-1 with TRBJ2-5; the DNA was not compared with TRBD1, the D call given in the table. The CDR3 is 8 amino acids in total, end residues counted. Germline assignment: CDR1 DFQATT and CDR2 SNEGSKA (reference sequence). CDR3 region: CSASGHVA.

This clonotype occurred a few times. The J gene is TRBJ2-7, the V gene TRBV7-2; 9 positions agree with TRBD2. CDR3 length: 16 residues. CDR1 and CDR2 (germline): SGHTA, FQGNSA. J was trimmed by 4 bases and V by 1 base; bases with no gene match: 8. CDR3 in amino acids: CASSLESSGVAYEQYF. The DNA for the CDR3 is TGTGCCAGCAGCTTAGAGTCTAGCGGGGTTGCTTACGAGCAGTACTTC.

This clonotype was detected only a few times. V usage is TRBV18 and J usage is TRBJ2-2, with D perhaps assigned TRBD1 or TRBD2 (5 bases each). CDR3 length equals 16 residues. Trimming removed 5 bases from V and 2 bases from J, with 15 bases in between. Germline V gene sequence: CDR1 KGHSH, CDR2 LQKENI. The CDR3 is CASSEGMARNTGELFF. The CDR3 DNA is TGTGCCAGCTCAGAGGGGATGGCACGAAACACCGGGGAGCTGTTTTTT. Full variable domain (remainder filled in from reference TRBV18 and TRBJ2-2): NAGVMQNPRHLVRRRGQEARLRCSPMKGHSHVYWYRQLPEEGLKFMVYLQKENIIDESGMPKERFSAEFPKEGPSILRIQQVVRGDSAAYFCASSEGMARNTGELFFGEGSRLTVL.

This clonotype has more than one count but fewer than ten. V and J are TRBV7-2 and TRBJ2-3, with D perhaps matching TRBD2 (6 bases). CDR3 length: 15 residues. The germline V and J ends were trimmed by 1 base and 4 bases, with 12 bases remaining between them. The germline V gene has CDR1 SGHTA and CDR2 FQGNSA. CDR3 protein: CASSLVGSGSDTQYF. CDR3 DNA: TGTGCCAGCAGCTTAGTCGGGAGCGGATCAGATACGCAGTATTTT.

The chain recombines TRBV6-2 or TRBV6-3 with TRBJ2-6; D is perhaps TRBD2 (5 bases). The germline V and J ends were trimmed by 5 bases and 0 bases, with 14 bases remaining between them. Germline CDR1 MNHEY, CDR2 SVGEGT. The CDR3 contains 17 residues. This CDR3 is CASSQNTGSSGANVLTF. The CDR3 nucleotides are TGTGCCAGCAGTCAGAATACGGGGAGCTCTGGGGCCAACGTCCTGACTTTC.

The V and J genes are TRBV6-6 and TRBJ2-5; 7 positions match TRBD1. Trimming cost V 6 bases and J 4 bases; bases outside gene matches: 14. CDR1 and CDR2 (germline): MNHNY, SVGAGI (reference sequence). The CDR3 totals 16 residues. CDR3 sequence reads: CASSQTGQVSGETQYF. CDR3 bases: TGTGCCAGCAGCCAGACCGGACAGGTCAGCGGAGAGACCCAGTACTTC.

The genes are TRBV29-1 and TRBJ1-5, with D possibly matching TRBD1 (6 bases). Trimming removed 4 bases from V and 2 bases from J, with 12 bases in between. CDR1 and CDR2 from the germline V gene are SQVTM and ANQGSEA. CDR3 length equals 14 residues. The CDR3: CSVGGGAGNQPQHF. The CDR3 DNA reads TGCAGCGTTGGTGGGGGCGCGGGCAATCAGCCCCAGCATTTT.

The V call is TRBV18, the J call TRBJ2-2; D is unclear. The CDR3 length is 14 residues. Trimming stripped 1 base from V and 3 bases from J, with 6 bases between. Per germline, CDR1 KGHSH and CDR2 LQKENI. CDR3 protein: CASSPRRDTGELFF. The CDR3 DNA follows: TGTGCCAGCTCACCACGAAGGGACACCGGGGAGCTGTTTTTT.

V usage is TRBV18 and J usage is TRBJ1-3; 7 bases are a match to TRBD1. The CDR3 is made up of 17 amino acids. Germline CDR1 KGHSH, CDR2 LQKENI. The ends lost 0 bases at V and 1 base at J; junction bases unmatched: 6. The CDR3 region is CASSPPKGGGSGNTIYF. CDR3 DNA sequence: TGTGCCAGCTCACCACCGAAAGGGGGCGGTTCTGGAAACACCATATATTTT.

V is TRBV9 and J is TRBJ1-1; the D is unclear. CDR1 is SGDLS and CDR2 is YYNGEE in the germline V gene. The CDR3 extends over 16 amino acids. V was cut by 4 bases and J by 0 bases, with 16 bases left in between. CDR3 in amino acids: CASSPQAELMNTEAFF. The CDR3 DNA is TGTGCCAGCAGCCCCCAAGCGGAGTTGATGAACACTGAAGCTTTCTTT.

V is TRBV6-5 and J is TRBJ2-7, with D unclear. Per the germline V gene, CDR1 is MNHEY and CDR2 is SVGAGI. The length of the CDR3 is 13 residues. V was shortened by 11 bases and J by 3 bases, with 17 bases between the two germline ends. CDR3 residues: CAQVVRTGYEQYF. Here the CDR3 DNA reads TGTGCCCAGGTCGTGCGTACCGGCTACGAGCAGTACTTC.

This clonotype was seen ten or more times. J is TRBJ2-1 and V is TRBV7-9; unclear D gene. The CDR3 sequence is 12 residues long. The germline gives CDR1 SEHNR, CDR2 FQNEAQ (reference sequence). V was cut by 3 bases and J by 13 bases, with 13 bases left in between. DNA for the CDR3: TGTGCCAGCAGCTTGTGGGCTAGGATTCAGTTCTTC. Translated: CASSLWARIQFF.

This clonotype was seen a few times. This chain uses TRBV20-1 with TRBJ1-1; TRBD1 might be the D (5 bases). The CDR3 has 13 residues. V dropped 6 bases and J dropped 4 bases, with 15 bases sitting between them. CDR1 is DFQATT and CDR2 is SNEGSKA in the germline V gene (reference sequence). The CDR3 spells CSAARAVSTEAFF. CDR3 coding DNA: TGCAGTGCCGCCAGGGCGGTCAGCACTGAAGCTTTCTTT.

This clonotype appeared a few times. The CDR3, as DNA: TGCGCCAGCAGCTTGGCTGGGACGAAAGTCTACGAGCAGTACTTC. Translating it yields CASSLAGTKVYEQYF. The chain combines TRBV5-1 with TRBJ2-7; possibly TRBD1 or TRBD2 for D (5 bases each). The CDR3 contains 15 residues. V was pared by 0 bases and J by 3 bases, with 13 bases between. CDR1 SGHRS and CDR2 YFSETQ come from the germline V gene.

This clonotype showed up just a few times. The rearrangement links TRBV29-1 to TRBJ2-1; tentatively, D is TRBD2 (7 bases). CDR1 and CDR2 from the germline V gene are SQVTM and ANQGSEA. The V gene lost 4 bases and the J gene lost 10 bases, with 17 bases spanning the gap. CDR3 length equals 13 residues. The CDR3 DNA reads as TGCAGCGTTGGGACTAGGGGGGCCAAGGAGCAGTTCTTC. Amino acids: CSVGTRGAKEQFF.